The 6 T cell receptor beta chains given below trace back to one sample, sequenced in a study of OX40 agonist ivuxolimab in advanced cancers. Some clones are missing from TCRdb's copy, which holds only in-frame ones; the method was immunoSEQ multiplex PCR. The repertoire has roughly 82,000 clones, around four fifths of them found once; the top ten carry over 0.7%. Sequencing used CD4+ or CD8+ T cells sorted from blood, obtained in a trial of the OX40 agonist ivuxolimab. These receptors were collected from an adult with an advanced solid tumor such as melanoma, head and neck, liver or kidney cancer.

The chain uses TRBV5-1 and TRBJ2-2; 9 positions agree with TRBD2. Germline CDR1 and CDR2: SGHRS and YFSETQ. Trimming at V came to 2 bases and at J to 2 bases, leaving 10 bases not matched to a gene. The CDR3 has 18 residues. The CDR3 protein is CASSLAAGGQANTGELFF. In DNA, the CDR3 is TGCGCCAGCAGCTTAGCAGCGGGGGGCCAGGCAAACACCGGGGAGCTGTTTTTT.

This rearrangement joins TRBV19 to TRBJ1-3; TRBD1 agrees at 7 bases. Germline V gene data show CDR1 as LNHDA and CDR2 as SQIVND (reference sequence). The CDR3 has 15 residues. With V trimmed by 5 bases and J by 4 bases, 8 bases remained unmatched. In nucleotides, the CDR3 is TGTGCCAGTAGTCCCCAGGGGGGCTACGGAAACACCATATATTTT. The encoded protein is CASSPQGGYGNTIYF. The whole variable domain, remainder taken from reference TRBV19 and TRBJ1-3, is DGGITQSPKYLFRKEGQNVTLSCEQNLNHDAMYWYRQDPGQGLRLIYYSQIVNDFQKGDIAEGYSVSREKKESFPLTVTSAQKNPTAFYLCASSPQGGYGNTIYFGEGSWLTVV.

In nucleotides, the CDR3 is TGTGCCAGTAAAGACCAGGGGCCGGTCGGGGAGACCCAGTACTTC. It specifies CASKDQGPVGETQYF. The V gene is TRBV19, the J gene TRBJ2-5; D may be TRBD1 (6 bases). V dropped 7 bases and J dropped 5 bases, with 20 bases sitting between them. This CDR3 region has 15 residues. Germline V gives CDR1 LNHDA, CDR2 SQIVND (reference sequence).

This chain joins TRBV18 and TRBJ2-3; 8 nucleotides agree with TRBD2. Per the germline V gene, CDR1 is KGHSH and CDR2 is LQKENI. This CDR3 is built from 15 residues. The V and J ends lost 6 bases and 2 bases, in that order; junction bases with no gene match: 7. For the CDR3, the DNA is TGTGCCAGCTCTCCAGGCGGGGGGACCACAGATACGCAGTATTTT. Translating it yields CASSPGGGTTDTQYF.

The chain links TRBV5-1 to TRBJ1-4, with no clear D. CDR1 is SGHRS, CDR2 YFSETQ, per germline. The CDR3 runs 15 residues. Trimming shortened V by 3 bases and J by 7 bases, and 16 bases separated the two germline ends. The CDR3 reads CASSSTGSGGEKLFF. The CDR3 DNA is TGCGCCAGCAGCTCTACCGGGTCAGGAGGTGAAAAACTGTTTTTT.

The chain has TRBV27 and TRBJ2-3; 7 bases are shared with TRBD1. The CDR3 runs 11 residues. CDR1 and CDR2 (germline): MNHEY, SMNVEV (reference sequence). The CDR3 loop reads CATGAWDTQYF. The CDR3 region has the DNA TGTGCAACAGGGGCCTGGGATACGCAGTATTTT.